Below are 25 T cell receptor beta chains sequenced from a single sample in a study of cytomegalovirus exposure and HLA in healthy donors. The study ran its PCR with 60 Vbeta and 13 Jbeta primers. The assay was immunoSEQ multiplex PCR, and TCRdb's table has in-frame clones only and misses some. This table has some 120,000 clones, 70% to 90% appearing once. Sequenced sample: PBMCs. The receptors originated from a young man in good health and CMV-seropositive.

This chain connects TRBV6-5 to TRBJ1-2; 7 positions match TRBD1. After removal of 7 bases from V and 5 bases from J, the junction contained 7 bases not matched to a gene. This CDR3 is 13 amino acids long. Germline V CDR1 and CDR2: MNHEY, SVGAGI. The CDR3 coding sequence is TGTGCCAGCAACCGACAGGGAGAATATGGCTACACCTTC. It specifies CASNRQGEYGYTF.

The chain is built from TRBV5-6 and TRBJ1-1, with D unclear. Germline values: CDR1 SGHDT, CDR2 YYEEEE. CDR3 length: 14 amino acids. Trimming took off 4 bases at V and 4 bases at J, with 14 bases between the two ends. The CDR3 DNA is TGTGCCAGCAGCCTGGCCCAGGTGGGCACTGAAGCTTTCTTT. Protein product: CASSLAQVGTEAFF.

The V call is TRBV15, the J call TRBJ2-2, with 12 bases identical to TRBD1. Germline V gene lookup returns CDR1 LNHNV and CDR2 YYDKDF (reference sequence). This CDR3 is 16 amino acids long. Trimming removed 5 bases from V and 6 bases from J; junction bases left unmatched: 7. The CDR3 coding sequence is TGTGCCACCAGCGGGGACAGGGGGCTTGAGGCCGGGGAGCTGTTTTTT. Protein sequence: CATSGDRGLEAGELFF.

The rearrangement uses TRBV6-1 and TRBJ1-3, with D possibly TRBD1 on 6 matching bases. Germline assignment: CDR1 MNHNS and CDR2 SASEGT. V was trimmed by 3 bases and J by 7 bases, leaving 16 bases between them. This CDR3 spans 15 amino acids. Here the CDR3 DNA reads TGTGCCAGCAGTGATAATCCAGGGGTAGTGAACACCATATATTTT. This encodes CASSDNPGVVNTIYF.

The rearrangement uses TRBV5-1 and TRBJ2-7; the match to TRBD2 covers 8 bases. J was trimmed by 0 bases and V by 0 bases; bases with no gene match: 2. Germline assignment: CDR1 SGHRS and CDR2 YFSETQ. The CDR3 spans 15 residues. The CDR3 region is CASSLGGTSSYEQYF. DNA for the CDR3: TGCGCCAGCAGCTTGGGGGGGACTAGCTCCTACGAGCAGTACTTC.

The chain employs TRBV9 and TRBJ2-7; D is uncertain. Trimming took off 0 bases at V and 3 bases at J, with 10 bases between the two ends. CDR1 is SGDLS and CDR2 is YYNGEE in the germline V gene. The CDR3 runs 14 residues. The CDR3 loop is CASSVGGVDYEQYF. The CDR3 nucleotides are TGTGCCAGCAGCGTAGGCGGAGTTGACTACGAGCAGTACTTC.

The CDR3 sequence: CASSPPFGSEAFF. CDR3 DNA: TGTGCCAGCTCACCACCGTTCGGTTCTGAAGCTTTCTTT. This chain links TRBV18 with TRBJ1-1; D gene uncertain. Per the germline V gene, CDR1 is KGHSH and CDR2 is LQKENI. Trimming removed 0 bases from V and 6 bases from J, with 8 bases in between. The CDR3 is 13 residues long.

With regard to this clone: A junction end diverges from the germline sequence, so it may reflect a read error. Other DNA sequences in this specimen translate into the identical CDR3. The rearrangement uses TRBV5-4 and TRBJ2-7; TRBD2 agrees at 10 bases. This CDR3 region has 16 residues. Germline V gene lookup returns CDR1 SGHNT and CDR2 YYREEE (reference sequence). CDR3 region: CASSLEGAGGSDEQYF. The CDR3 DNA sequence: TGTGCCAGCAGCTTGGAGGGAGCGGGGGGGTCGGACGAACAGTACTTC.

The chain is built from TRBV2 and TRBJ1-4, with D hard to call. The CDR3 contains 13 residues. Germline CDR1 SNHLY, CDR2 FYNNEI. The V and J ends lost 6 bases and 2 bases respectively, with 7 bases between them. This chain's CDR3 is CASRWTTNEKLFF. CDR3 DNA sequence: TGTGCCAGCAGATGGACTACTAATGAAAAACTGTTTTTT.

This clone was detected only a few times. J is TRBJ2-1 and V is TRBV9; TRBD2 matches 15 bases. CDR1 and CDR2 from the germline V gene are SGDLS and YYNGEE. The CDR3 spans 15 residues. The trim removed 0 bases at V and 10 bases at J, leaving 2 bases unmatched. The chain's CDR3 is CASSVGGTSGGEQFF. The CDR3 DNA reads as TGTGCCAGCAGCGTAGGTGGGACTAGCGGGGGGGAGCAGTTCTTC.

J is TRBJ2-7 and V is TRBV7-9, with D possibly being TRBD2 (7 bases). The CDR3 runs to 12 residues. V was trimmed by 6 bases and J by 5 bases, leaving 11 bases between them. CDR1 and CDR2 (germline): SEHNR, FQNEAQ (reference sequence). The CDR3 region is CASRGGGNEQYF. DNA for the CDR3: TGTGCCAGCAGAGGGGGAGGGAACGAGCAGTACTTC.

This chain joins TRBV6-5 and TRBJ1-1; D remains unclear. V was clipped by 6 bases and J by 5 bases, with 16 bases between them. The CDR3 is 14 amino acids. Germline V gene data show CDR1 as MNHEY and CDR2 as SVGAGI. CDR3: CASSRGQTSTEAFF. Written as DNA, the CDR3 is TGTGCCAGCAGCCGCGGGCAGACCAGTACTGAAGCTTTCTTT.

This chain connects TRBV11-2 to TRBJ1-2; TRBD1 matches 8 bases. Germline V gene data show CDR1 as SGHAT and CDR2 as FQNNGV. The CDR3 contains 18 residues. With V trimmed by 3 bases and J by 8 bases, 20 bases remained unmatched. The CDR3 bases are TGTGCCAGCAGCTTTCCGAGACAGGGGAGCGGCGGACTAGGGGGCTACACCTTC. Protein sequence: CASSFPRQGSGGLGGYTF.

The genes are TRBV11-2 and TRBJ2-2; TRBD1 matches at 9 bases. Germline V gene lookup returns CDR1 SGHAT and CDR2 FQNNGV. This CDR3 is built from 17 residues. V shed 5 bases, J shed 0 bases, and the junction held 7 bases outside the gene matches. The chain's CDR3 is CASSRTGAPANTGELFF. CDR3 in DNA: TGTGCCAGCAGCCGGACAGGGGCCCCCGCGAACACCGGGGAGCTGTTTTTT.

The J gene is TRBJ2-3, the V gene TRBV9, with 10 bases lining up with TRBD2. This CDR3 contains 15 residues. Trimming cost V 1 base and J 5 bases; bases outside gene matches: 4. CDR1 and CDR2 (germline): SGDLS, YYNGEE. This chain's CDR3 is CASSVSGGAGDTQYF. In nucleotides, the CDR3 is TGTGCCAGCAGCGTAAGCGGGGGGGCCGGAGATACGCAGTATTTT.

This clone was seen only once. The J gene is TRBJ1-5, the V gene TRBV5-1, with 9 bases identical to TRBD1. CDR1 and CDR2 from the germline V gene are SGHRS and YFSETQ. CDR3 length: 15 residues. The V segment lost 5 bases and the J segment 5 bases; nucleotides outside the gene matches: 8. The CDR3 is CASRLGTGTYQPQHF. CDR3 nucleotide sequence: TGCGCCAGCAGACTGGGGACAGGGACCTATCAGCCCCAGCATTTT. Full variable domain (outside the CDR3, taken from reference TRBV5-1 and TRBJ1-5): KAGVTQTPRYLIKTRGQQVTLSCSPISGHRSVSWYQQTPGQGLQFLFEYFSETQRNKGNFPGRFSGRQFSNSRSEMNVSTLELGDSALYLCASRLGTGTYQPQHFGDGTRLSIL.

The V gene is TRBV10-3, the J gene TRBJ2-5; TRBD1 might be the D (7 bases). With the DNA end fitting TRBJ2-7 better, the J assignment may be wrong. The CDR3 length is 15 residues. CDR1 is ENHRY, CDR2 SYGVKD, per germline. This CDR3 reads CAISEAGQPNHEQYF. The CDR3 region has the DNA TGTGCCATCAGTGAGGCGGGACAGCCTAACCACGAGCAGTACTTC.

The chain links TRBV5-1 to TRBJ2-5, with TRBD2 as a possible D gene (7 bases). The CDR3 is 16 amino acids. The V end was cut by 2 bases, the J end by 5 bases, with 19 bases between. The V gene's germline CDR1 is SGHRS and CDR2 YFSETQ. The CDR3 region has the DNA TGCGCCAGCAGCTTCGGCGGGGGCCAAAACAGGGAGACCCAGTACTTC. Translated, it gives CASSFGGGQNRETQYF.

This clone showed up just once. The CDR3 here is CASSPPRDTLYWPQETQYF. In DNA form, the CDR3 reads TGTGCCAGCTCACCACCCCGGGACACCCTTTATTGGCCACAAGAGACCCAGTACTTC. The chain combines TRBV18 with TRBJ2-5, with D tentatively TRBD1 (6 bases). Trimming removed 0 bases from V and 2 bases from J, with 22 bases in between. Germline CDR1 reads KGHSH; CDR2 reads LQKENI. The CDR3 extends over 19 amino acids.

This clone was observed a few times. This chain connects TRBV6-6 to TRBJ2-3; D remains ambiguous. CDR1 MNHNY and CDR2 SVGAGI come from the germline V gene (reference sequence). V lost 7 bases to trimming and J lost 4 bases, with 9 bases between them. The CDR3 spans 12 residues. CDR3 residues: CASTKISDTQYF. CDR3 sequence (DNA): TGTGCCAGCACTAAAATATCAGATACGCAGTATTTT.

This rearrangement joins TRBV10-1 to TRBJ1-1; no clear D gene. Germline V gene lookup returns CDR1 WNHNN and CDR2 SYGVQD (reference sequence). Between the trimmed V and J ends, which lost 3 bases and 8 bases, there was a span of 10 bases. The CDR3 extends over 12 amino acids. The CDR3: CASSDTAGEAFF. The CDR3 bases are TGCGCCAGCAGTGATACGGCCGGGGAAGCTTTCTTT.

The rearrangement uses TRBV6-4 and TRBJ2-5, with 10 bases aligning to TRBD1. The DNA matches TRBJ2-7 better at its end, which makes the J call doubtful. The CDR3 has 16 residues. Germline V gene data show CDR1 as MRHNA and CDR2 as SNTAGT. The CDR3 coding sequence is TGTGCCAGCAGTGATCCGGGACAGGGGCTAGGGAACGAGCAGTACTTC. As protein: CASSDPGQGLGNEQYF.

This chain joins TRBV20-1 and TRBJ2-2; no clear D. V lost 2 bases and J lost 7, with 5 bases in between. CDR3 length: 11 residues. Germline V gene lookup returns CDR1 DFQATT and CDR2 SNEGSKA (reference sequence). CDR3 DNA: TGCAGTGCTAGACATGTCGGGGAGCTGTTTTTT. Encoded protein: CSARHVGELFF.

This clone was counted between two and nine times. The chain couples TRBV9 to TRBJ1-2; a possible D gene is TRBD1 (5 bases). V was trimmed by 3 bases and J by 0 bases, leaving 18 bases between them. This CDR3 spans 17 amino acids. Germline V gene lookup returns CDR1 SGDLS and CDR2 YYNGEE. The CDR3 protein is CASSESMMGQPNYGYTF. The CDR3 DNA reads TGTGCCAGCAGCGAGTCCATGATGGGGCAACCTAACTATGGCTACACCTTC.

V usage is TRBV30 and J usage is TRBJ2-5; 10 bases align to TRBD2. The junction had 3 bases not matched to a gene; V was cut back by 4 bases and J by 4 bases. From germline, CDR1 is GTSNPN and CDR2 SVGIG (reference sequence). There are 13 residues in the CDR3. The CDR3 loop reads CAWTTSGVETQYF. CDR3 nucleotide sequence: TGTGCCTGGACAACTAGCGGGGTAGAGACCCAGTACTTC.